This T cell receptor beta chain stems from a study of blood T cell repertoires in COVID-19. Overall study context: T cells, B-cell-depleted T cells, or PBMCs provided the cDNA or gDNA that served as material.

This CDR3 region has 15 residues. Unmatched junction bases numbered 6, after V lost 2 bases and J lost 4 bases. The V gene's germline CDR1 is SGHDN and CDR2 FVKESK. The protocol was immunoSEQ multiplex PCR, while the TCRdb copy is restricted to in-frame clones and leaves out a portion. This repertoire shows about 44,000 clones, 85% to 90% found once; its top ten account for less than 5.5%. The V gene is TRBV14, the J gene TRBJ1-2; 8 bases fit TRBD1. The sequenced sample was peripheral blood. This TCR derives from a human donor in a cohort sampled during active COVID-19. The CDR3 DNA sequence: TGTGCCAGCAGCCAATGGGACAGGTCCGGCTATGGCTACACCTTC. Encoded protein: CASSQWDRSGYGYTF.